This note documents a single T cell receptor (beta chain) sequence. This entry is derived from a study of blood T cell repertoires in COVID-19. Study details: Nucleic acid was either cDNA or gDNA, and it came from T cells, B-cell-depleted T cells, or PBMCs.

This CDR3 spans 12 amino acids. Trimming pared 5 bases from V and 6 bases from J, leaving 8 bases between. CDR1 is MDHEN and CDR2 is SYDVKM in the germline V gene. Per the authors' pipeline: Using reference gene primer amplification, nucleated cell counts were estimated. The repertoire was sequenced with immunoSEQ multiplex PCR; TCRdb's copy has only in-frame clones and lacks some. V and J calls and clone size come straight from that table; D and trimming were deduced from the DNA. The sample holds under 300,000 clones, 70% to 90% seen once. Ages ranged from about 18 to 90 years, with residence in fewer than 25 US areas. Which cohort a participant joined came from the clinical history participants gave.

Source material: PBMCs or T cells enriched from blood (not recorded which). The chain combines TRBV28 with TRBJ1-5; D is unclear. The receptor was isolated from a woman aged 25 to 39 who had recovered from COVID-19. The CDR3 DNA follows: TGTGCCAGCAGTCAACAACGTCAGCCCCAGCATTTT. Protein sequence: CASSQQRQPQHF.